The 14 T cell receptor beta chains below were found in one sample sequenced in a study of T cells after somatic rescue of genetic block. TCRdb's table, derived via immunoSEQ multiplex PCR, lists solely in-frame clones and lacks some. Counted here are about 67,000 clones, 92% occurring once; the ten biggest clones make up around 3%. Sequenced input: peripheral blood mononuclear cells (PBMCs). These TCRs come from a man aged 40-49 years.

The chain joins TRBV5-4 to TRBJ1-4; perhaps TRBD1 as D (5 bases). The V end lost 4 bases, the J end lost 6 bases, and 16 bases lay between the germline ends. Germline-derived CDR1 and CDR2 are SGHNT and YYREEE (reference sequence). CDR3 size: 15 residues. CDR3 nucleotide sequence: TGTGCCAGCAGCCCTTCGGCTGTCAGGGATGAAAAACTGTTTTTT. It yields the protein CASSPSAVRDEKLFF.

CDR3: CASERGAGTGELFF. DNA of the CDR3: TGTGCCAGTGAGAGGGGGGCGGGCACCGGGGAGCTGTTTTTT. The chain uses TRBV9 and TRBJ2-2; TRBD1 or TRBD2 may be the D gene (6 bases each). CDR3 length: 14 residues. Between the trimmed V and J ends, which lost 8 bases and 4 bases, there was a span of 15 bases. Germline V CDR1 and CDR2: SGDLS, YYNGEE.

The V gene is TRBV19, the J gene TRBJ2-3; 14 nucleotides match TRBD2. The CDR3 consists of 17 residues. The V and J ends lost 4 bases and 3 bases, in that order; junction bases with no gene match: 6. From germline, CDR1 is LNHDA and CDR2 SQIVND (reference sequence). CDR3 nucleotides: TGTGCCAGTAGTAGGGGACTAGCGGGAGCCGGAACAGATACGCAGTATTTT. This sequence encodes CASSRGLAGAGTDTQYF.

This clone was observed once. The chain recombines TRBV6-5 with TRBJ2-7, with D tentatively TRBD1 (6 bases). Between the trimmed V and J ends, which lost 11 bases and 5 bases, there was a span of 22 bases. Germline CDR1 MNHEY, CDR2 SVGAGI. This CDR3 has 14 amino acids. This CDR3 is CASRGGRTTHEQYF. In DNA form, the CDR3 reads TGTGCCTCCAGGGGCGGCAGGACGACCCACGAGCAGTACTTC.

As concerns this clone: Other DNA sequences within the sample encode an identical CDR3. The chain is built from TRBV6-5 and TRBJ1-1; the match to TRBD1 covers 7 bases. The V gene end was trimmed by 2 bases and the J gene end by 4 bases; junction bases not matched to a gene: 10. The CDR3 has 16 amino acids. The V gene's germline CDR1 is MNHEY and CDR2 SVGAGI. In DNA form, the CDR3 reads TGTGCCAGCAGTTACCGGGACAGCCCTATGGGCACTGAAGCTTTCTTT. This codes for CASSYRDSPMGTEAFF.

J is TRBJ2-7 and V is TRBV6-5; weak D call: TRBD1 (6 bases). V was cut by 7 bases and J by 3 bases, with 10 bases left in between. This CDR3 spans 12 amino acids. In germline, CDR1 is MNHEY, CDR2 SVGAGI. The CDR3 protein is CASKGTSYEQYF. As DNA, the CDR3 is TGTGCCAGCAAAGGGACAAGCTACGAGCAGTACTTC.

This clone turned up a few times. The identical CDR3 is also encoded by other nucleotide sequences in the sample. In DNA, the CDR3 is TGTGCCAGCAGCTTAGCTGGGGGGCGGACTGAAGCTTTCTTT. Translating it yields CASSLAGGRTEAFF. V gene TRBV11-2 combines with J gene TRBJ1-1; D is possibly TRBD1 (6 bases). CDR1 SGHAT and CDR2 FQNNGV come from the germline V gene. Trimming pared 1 base from V and 5 bases from J, leaving 11 bases between. This CDR3 region has 14 residues. Complete variable domain (other parts from reference TRBV11-2 and TRBJ1-1): EAGVAQSPRYKIIEKRQSVAFWCNPISGHATLYWYQQILGQGPKLLIQFQNNGVVDDSQLPKDRFSAERLKGVDSTLKIQPAKLEDSAVYLCASSLAGGRTEAFFGQGTRLTVV.

The chain links TRBV4-1 to TRBJ1-1, with D uncertain. The CDR3 runs 18 residues. The V gene's germline CDR1 is MGHRA and CDR2 YSYEKL. The V end was cut by 0 bases, the J end by 0 bases, with 17 bases between. The CDR3, as DNA: TGCGCCAGCAGCCAAGATCGGGCCCGACCCCCTCTGAACACTGAAGCTTTCTTT. This translates into CASSQDRARPPLNTEAFF.

This chain links TRBV7-9 with TRBJ2-3; D may be TRBD2 (5 bases). V was shortened by 8 bases and J by 2 bases, with 8 bases between the two germline ends. The CDR3 sequence is 12 residues long. Germline V gene data show CDR1 as SEHNR and CDR2 as FQNEAQ (reference sequence). The CDR3 DNA follows: TGTGCCAGCGGGCGGGTCACAGATACGCAGTATTTT. It is translated as CASGRVTDTQYF.

This rearrangement joins TRBV27 to TRBJ1-2; D not resolved. V was clipped by 0 bases and J by 6 bases, with 11 bases between them. CDR1 is MNHEY and CDR2 is SMNVEV in the germline V gene (reference sequence). The CDR3 spans 14 residues. The CDR3 DNA reads as TGTGCCAGCAGTTTATCTCCTGGGTCCGATGGCTACACCTTC. Its translation: CASSLSPGSDGYTF.

The chain combines TRBV5-6 with TRBJ1-1; possible D gene TRBD1, 5 bases. V was trimmed by 3 bases and J by 4 bases, leaving 13 bases between them. Looked up from germline, CDR1 is SGHDT and CDR2 is YYEEEE. The length of the CDR3 is 14 residues. The CDR3 spells CASSSRRVATEAFF. CDR3 DNA: TGTGCCAGCAGCTCACGCAGGGTCGCCACTGAAGCTTTCTTT.

The genes are TRBV4-1 and TRBJ2-7; no definite D call. V lost 5 bases and J lost 7, with 12 bases in between. Per germline, CDR1 MGHRA and CDR2 YSYEKL. The CDR3 has 12 amino acids. The CDR3 DNA sequence: TGCGCCAGCAGCGAGGTGCCGTGGGAGCAGTACTTC. It specifies CASSEVPWEQYF.

The chain recombines TRBV5-1 with TRBJ2-1; 9 bases line up with TRBD1. After removal of 2 bases from V and 0 bases from J, the junction contained 9 bases not matched to a gene. Per germline, CDR1 SGHRS and CDR2 YFSETQ. CDR3 length: 18 amino acids. The CDR3 region has the DNA TGCGCCAGCAGCTTTAACAGGGGGCCCCCGAGCTCCTACAATGAGCAGTTCTTC. Protein: CASSFNRGPPSSYNEQFF.

V gene TRBV5-8 combines with J gene TRBJ1-4, with D perhaps matching TRBD1 (5 bases). The CDR3 runs 15 residues. V dropped 4 bases and J dropped 8 bases, with 18 bases sitting between them. Looked up from germline, CDR1 is SGHTS and CDR2 is YDEGEE. The CDR3 loop reads CASSRGRRVGEKLFF. The CDR3 nucleotides read TGTGCCAGCAGCCGGGGCCGCCGGGTTGGCGAAAAACTGTTTTTT. The whole variable domain, remainder taken from reference TRBV5-8 and TRBJ1-4, is EAGVTQSPTHLIKTRGQQATLRCSPISGHTSVYWYQQALGLGLQFLLWYDEGEERNRGNFPPRFSGRQFPNYSSELNVNALELEDSALYLCASSRGRRVGEKLFFGSGTQLSVL.